Included here is one T cell receptor (beta chain) sequence, with context. This entry belongs to a study of T cells in tuberculosis. Study information: This South African cohort compared adolescents with or without latent tuberculosis against adults with active tuberculosis.

Time point defined: new active TB diagnosis, blood taken before or within 7 days of starting treatment. Tuberculosis was confirmed by positive sputum smear and/or M. tuberculosis culture. TCRdb's table, derived via immunoSEQ multiplex PCR, lists solely in-frame clones and lacks some. The table shows tens of thousands of clones, with about 95% occurring only once. In germline, CDR1 is SGHDT, CDR2 YYEEEE. The CDR3 covers 13 residues. With 2 bases removed from V and 4 bases from J, the gap between germline ends came to 9 bases. The chain joins TRBV5-6 to TRBJ1-2, with D possibly matching TRBD1 (6 bases). The TCR was taken from an adult with tuberculosis. Sequences were derived from PBMCs, sampled at tuberculosis diagnosis. DNA of the CDR3: TGTGCCAGCAGCTTAGGACAGACCTATGGCTACACCTTC. Translation gives CASSLGQTYGYTF.